The clone carrying this T cell receptor beta chain was found once. The method was immunoSEQ multiplex PCR; TCRdb's version includes in-frame clones alone and lacks a portion of them. The sample lists about 130,000 clones, 86% occurring once. The record originates from a study of blood T cell repertoires in COVID-19. CDR3 length equals 18 residues. Losses at the gene ends were 4 bases for V and 9 bases for J; bases not matched to a gene: 20. CDR1 is SGHRS and CDR2 is YFSETQ in the germline V gene. This TCR came from a woman between 45 and 60 years old who had recovered from COVID-19. The sequencing input was peripheral blood. The rearrangement joins TRBV5-1 to TRBJ2-1; TRBD2 matches 9 bases. The CDR3 reads CASSPLSVAGGFGGEQFF. The CDR3 DNA is TGCGCCAGCAGCCCCCTATCAGTGGCGGGAGGGTTCGGCGGTGAGCAGTTCTTC.